This TCR beta chain was sequenced in a study of cytomegalovirus exposure and HLA in healthy donors. Whole-study findings and limits: Segments of the TCR beta V type were, in most cases, productive about 90% or about 30% of the time in an earlier analysis. An observed cluster of highly shared sequence variants was recorded as a likely sequencing artifact.

Concerning this clone: No antigen is known for it.

The PCR had 60 Vbeta and 13 Jbeta primers. Sequencing used immunoSEQ multiplex PCR; TCRdb keeps in-frame clones, though not all of them. The table lists about 55,000 clones. The germline V gene has CDR1 SQVTM and CDR2 ANQGSEA. After removal of 3 bases from V and 1 base from J, the junction contained 11 bases not matched to a gene. The CDR3 is 17 residues long. Source material: PBMCs. This chain links TRBV29-1 with TRBJ1-1, with TRBD1 identical over 10 bases. The receptor was isolated from a man in his fifties in good health and CMV-seropositive. The CDR3 protein is CSVDQRQGAIRNTEAFF. CDR3 in DNA: TGCAGCGTTGATCAAAGACAGGGGGCTATAAGGAACACTGAAGCTTTCTTT.